This T cell receptor beta chain was sequenced during a study of blood T cell repertoires in COVID-19. The overall study: Sites in the United States, Italy and Spain provided acute and convalescent COVID-19 samples.

Original processing notes: By means of reference gene primer amplification, nucleated cell counts were estimated. The repertoire was sequenced with immunoSEQ multiplex PCR; TCRdb's copy has only in-frame clones and lacks some. That table is the source of V, J and clone size, and D and trimming were worked out from the DNA. The profile covers approximately 230,000 clones, with around 88% appearing a single time and under 8% taken by the ten largest. Seattle's enrolled individuals joined amid active infection and were then monitored longitudinally. The TCR sequence derives from a woman aged 25 to 39 with COVID-19, enrolled during active disease. The sample was peripheral blood.

In DNA, the CDR3 is TGTGCCAGCAGCCCCCAACCGGGACTAGCGGCTAATGAGCAGTTCTTC. This sequence encodes CASSPQPGLAANEQFF. The rearrangement uses TRBV5-4 and TRBJ2-1; 11 bases fit TRBD2. Trimming at V came to 4 bases and at J to 7 bases, leaving 10 bases not matched to a gene. Per germline, CDR1 SGHNT and CDR2 YYREEE (reference sequence). CDR3 length equals 16 residues.